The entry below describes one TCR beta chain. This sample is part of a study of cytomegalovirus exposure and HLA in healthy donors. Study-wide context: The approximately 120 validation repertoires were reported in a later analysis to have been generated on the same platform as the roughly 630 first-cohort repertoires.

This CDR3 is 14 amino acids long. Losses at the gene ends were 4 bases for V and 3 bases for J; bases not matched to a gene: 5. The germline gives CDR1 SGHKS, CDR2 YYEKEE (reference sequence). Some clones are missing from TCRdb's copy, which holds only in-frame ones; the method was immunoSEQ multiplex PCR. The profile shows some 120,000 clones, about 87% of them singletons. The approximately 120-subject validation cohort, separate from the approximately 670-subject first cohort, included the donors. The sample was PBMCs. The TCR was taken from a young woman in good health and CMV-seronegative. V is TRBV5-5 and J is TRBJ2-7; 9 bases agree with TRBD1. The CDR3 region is CASSHGTGSYEQYF. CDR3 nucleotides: TGTGCCAGCAGCCATGGGACAGGGAGCTACGAGCAGTACTTC.